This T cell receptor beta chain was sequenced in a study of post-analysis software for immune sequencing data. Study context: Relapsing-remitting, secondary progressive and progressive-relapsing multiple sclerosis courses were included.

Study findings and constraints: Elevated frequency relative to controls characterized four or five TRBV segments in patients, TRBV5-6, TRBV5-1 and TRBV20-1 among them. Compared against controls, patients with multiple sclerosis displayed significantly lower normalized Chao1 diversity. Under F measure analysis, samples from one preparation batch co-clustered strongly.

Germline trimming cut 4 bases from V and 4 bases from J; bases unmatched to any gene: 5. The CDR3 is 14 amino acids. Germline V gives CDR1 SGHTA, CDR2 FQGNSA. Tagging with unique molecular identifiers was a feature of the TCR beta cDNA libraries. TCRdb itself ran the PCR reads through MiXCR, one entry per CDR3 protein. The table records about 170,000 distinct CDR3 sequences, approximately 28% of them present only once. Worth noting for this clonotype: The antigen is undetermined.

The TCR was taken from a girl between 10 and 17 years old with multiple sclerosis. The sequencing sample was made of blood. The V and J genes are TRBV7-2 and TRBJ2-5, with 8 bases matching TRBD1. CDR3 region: CASSSDRVGETQYF. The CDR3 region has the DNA TGTGCCAGCAGCTCGGACAGGGTGGGAGAGACCCAGTACTTC.